The 9 T cell receptor beta chains reported below all come from one sample, sequenced in a study of blood T cell repertoires in COVID-19. TCRdb's table, derived via immunoSEQ multiplex PCR, lists solely in-frame clones and lacks some. The profile shows around 75,000 clones, approximately 84% of them singletons. Sequenced sample: peripheral blood. The receptors were gathered from a man aged 50 or older with COVID-19, enrolled during active disease.

This clone occurred once. This chain connects TRBV6-1 to TRBJ1-5; D unresolved. This CDR3 has 17 amino acids. Germline V gene sequence: CDR1 MNHNS, CDR2 SASEGT. Trimming pared 4 bases from V and 2 bases from J, leaving 18 bases between. CDR3 region: CASSVQLPGMGNQPQHF. CDR3 sequence (DNA): TGTGCCAGCAGTGTACAGCTCCCCGGTATGGGCAATCAGCCCCAGCATTTT.

This chain joins TRBV6-5 and TRBJ1-2, with a weak D call TRBD1 (5 bases). V was shortened by 4 bases and J by 4 bases, with 13 bases between the two germline ends. This CDR3 spans 14 amino acids. Germline assignment: CDR1 MNHEY and CDR2 SVGAGI. CDR3 sequence: CASSSARGAYGYTF. Written as DNA, the CDR3 is TGTGCCAGCAGTTCCGCAAGGGGCGCCTATGGCTACACCTTC.

CDR3 in DNA: TGTGCCACCCGCTCCAGGACAGGTATGAACACTGAAGCTTTCTTT. Translated: CATRSRTGMNTEAFF. J is TRBJ1-1 and V is TRBV6-6, with TRBD1 matching over 7 bases. From germline, CDR1 is MNHNY and CDR2 SVGAGI (reference sequence). The CDR3 totals 15 residues. With 10 bases clipped from V and 0 bases from J, the junction kept 11 bases outside the gene matches.

This rearrangement joins TRBV28 to TRBJ1-4; TRBD1 agrees at 7 bases. CDR1 is MDHEN, CDR2 SYDVKM, per germline. Unmatched junction bases numbered 6, after V lost 5 bases and J lost 3 bases. The CDR3 consists of 15 residues. This chain's CDR3 is CASSLTGEANEKLFF. The DNA for the CDR3 is TGTGCCAGCAGTCTAACAGGGGAGGCTAATGAAAAACTGTTTTTT.

The chain is built from TRBV28 and TRBJ1-4; D is perhaps TRBD1 (6 bases). Germline CDR1 and CDR2: MDHEN and SYDVKM. V lost 6 bases and J 7 bases, leaving 12 bases between the germline ends. The CDR3 is 13 residues long. The CDR3 DNA follows: TGTGCCAGCAGGACAGGCTACGGTGAAAAACTGTTTTTT. Amino acid sequence: CASRTGYGEKLFF.

The chain couples TRBV7-6 to TRBJ2-1; D not resolved. Germline V lookup: CDR1 SGHVS, CDR2 FNYEAQ. This CDR3 contains 16 residues. Trimming took off 5 bases at V and 5 bases at J, with 19 bases between the two ends. The CDR3 nucleotides are TGTGCCAGCAGCGGCAAATCAGGTAGAATCGACAATGAGCAGTTCTTC. This codes for CASSGKSGRIDNEQFF.

The V gene is TRBV29-1, the J gene TRBJ1-5; 7 bases agree with TRBD1. Germline V lookup: CDR1 SQVTM, CDR2 ANQGSEA. The CDR3 contains 13 residues. V gave up 6 bases and J gave up 5 bases; unmatched junction bases: 7. CDR3 DNA: TGCAGCGTCCAAACAGGGGATTATCAGCCCCAGCATTTT. Translated, it gives CSVQTGDYQPQHF.

This clone was recorded many times. This chain connects TRBV27 to TRBJ2-6; 11 bases agree with TRBD2. Germline V gene lookup returns CDR1 MNHEY and CDR2 SMNVEV (reference sequence). The CDR3 covers 18 residues. Trimming cost V 10 bases and J 0 bases; bases outside gene matches: 11. CDR3 in amino acids: CAISTGTSGFSGANVLTF. The CDR3 region has the DNA TGTGCCATCTCCACCGGGACTAGCGGTTTCTCTGGGGCCAACGTCCTGACTTTC.

This rearrangement joins TRBV9 to TRBJ2-2; TRBD1 might be the D (6 bases). The germline gives CDR1 SGDLS, CDR2 YYNGEE. V was trimmed by 0 bases and J by 6 bases, leaving 9 bases between them. This CDR3 is built from 14 residues. This chain's CDR3 is CASSVDRDAGELFF. Here the CDR3 DNA reads TGTGCCAGCAGCGTAGACAGGGACGCCGGGGAGCTGTTTTTT.